The 23 T cell receptor beta chains listed next were all sequenced from one sample in a study of CD8+CD57+ T cells in acquired aplastic anemia. CDR3 and TCR beta VDJ profiling relied on genomic DNA as the template. TCRdb processed the reads anew with MiXCR; each CDR3 protein has one entry. The profile covers a few hundred thousand distinct CDR3 sequences, with 65% to 80% appearing a single time and more than 3.5% taken by the ten largest. Sequencing was performed on sorted CD4+, CD8+, or CD8+CD57+ T cells (not recorded which) from PBMCs. These receptors originate from a human donor in good health, serving as a control.

This clonotype has at least ten counts. The chain links TRBV5-1 to TRBJ2-7; TRBD1 matches at 7 bases. Germline V CDR1 and CDR2: SGHRS, YFSETQ. The V and J ends lost 2 bases and 6 bases, in that order; junction bases with no gene match: 2. The CDR3 has 12 residues. CDR3 in DNA: TGCGCCAGCAGCTTAAACAGGGGCGAGCAGTACTTC. Its translation: CASSLNRGEQYF. The whole variable domain, remainder taken from reference TRBV5-1 and TRBJ2-7, is KAGVTQTPRYLIKTRGQQVTLSCSPISGHRSVSWYQQTPGQGLQFLFEYFSETQRNKGNFPGRFSGRQFSNSRSEMNVSTLELGDSALYLCASSLNRGEQYFGPGTRLTVT.

The gene calls are TRBV20-1 and TRBJ2-1; a possible D gene is TRBD2 (5 bases). The CDR3 length is 14 residues. The germline CDR1 and CDR2 sequences are DFQATT and SNEGSKA (reference sequence). V gave up 5 bases and J gave up 8 bases, with 19 bases separating them. The CDR3 nucleotides read TGCAGTGCTCCTCGGGGAGCCGGTTGCCATGAGCAGTTCTTC. Its translation: CSAPRGAGCHEQFF.

The gene calls are TRBV20-1 and TRBJ2-1; D gene ambiguous. The CDR3 sequence is 14 residues long. Trimming stripped 6 bases from V and 5 bases from J, with 17 bases between. Per the germline V gene, CDR1 is DFQATT and CDR2 is SNEGSKA (reference sequence). In DNA, the CDR3 is TGCAGTGCGATACCCAGCGCAAACAACAATGAGCAGTTCTTC. Translating gives CSAIPSANNNEQFF.

Worth noting for this clonotype: One junction end disagrees with the germline gene, perhaps due to a read error. This rearrangement joins TRBV7-3 to TRBJ1-2; 7 bases line up with TRBD1. The CDR3 is 14 residues long. Germline V gene data show CDR1 as SGHTA and CDR2 as FQGTGA. In DNA form, the CDR3 reads TGTGCCAGCAGCCGAGGCCAGGGGGGAGTCGGTGAGCAGTTC. Translation gives CASSRGQGGVGEQF.

A note on this clonotype: A read error may be the cause here, since a much bigger clone is one base away. The chain has TRBV2 and TRBJ2-5; D gene unclear. Looked up from germline, CDR1 is SNHLY and CDR2 is FYNNEI. The CDR3 has 11 amino acids. V dropped 7 bases and J dropped 1 base, with 4 bases sitting between them. The chain's CDR3 is CASILQETQYF. CDR3 sequence (DNA): TGTGCCAGCATACTCCAAGAGACCCAGTACTTC.

This clonotype was seen a single time. One junction end does not reproduce the germline sequence, and a read error may be involved. The V call is TRBV19, the J call TRBJ2-7, with D tentatively TRBD1 or TRBD2 (5 bases each). The length of the CDR3 is 14 residues. Per germline, CDR1 LNHDA and CDR2 SQIVND (reference sequence). The CDR3 spells CASRTRGRAGEQFF. The DNA of the CDR3 is TGTGCCAGTAGGACCCGGGGCCGCGCCGGGGAGCAGTTTTTT.

About this clonotype: At one boundary the junction diverges from the germline segment, which might be a read error. This chain links TRBV20-1 with TRBJ2-5; D might be TRBD1 (6 bases). Germline CDR1 and CDR2: DFQATT and SNEGSKA (reference sequence). This CDR3 is 13 amino acids long. CDR3 coding DNA: TGCAGTGCCAGAGGGGGAGTCGCGGAGACCCAGTACTTC. Translated, it gives CSARGGVAETQYF.

The rearrangement uses TRBV7-2 and TRBJ2-5, with 9 nucleotides matching TRBD2. The CDR3 runs to 16 residues. CDR1 and CDR2 from the germline V gene are SGHTA and FQGNSA. Losses at the gene ends were 4 bases for V and 5 bases for J; bases not matched to a gene: 11. In DNA, the CDR3 is TGTGCCAGCAGCTCCGTTGCGGGGGGGCAGCGGGAGACCCAGTACTTC. Translated, it gives CASSSVAGGQRETQYF.

Points on this clonotype: A much bigger clone sits one base away, suggesting this may be a read error. This chain uses TRBV27 with TRBJ1-2; 9 nucleotides agree with TRBD1. The CDR3 contains 13 residues. Per germline, CDR1 MNHEY and CDR2 SMNVEV (reference sequence). The CDR3 region has the DNA TGTGCCAGCAGTCAGGGACAGGGACTCGGCTACGCCTTC. As protein: CASSQGQGLGYAF.

Comments on this clonotype: Compared with germline, one end of the junction differs, possibly owing to a read error. This rearrangement joins TRBV15 to TRBJ2-1, with unresolved D. The J call may be in error: the DNA end matches TRBJ2-7 better. The CDR3 sequence is 12 residues long. Looked up from germline, CDR1 is LNHNV and CDR2 is YYDKDF (reference sequence). The CDR3 loop is CATSRDIYEQYF. The CDR3 bases are TGCGCCACAAGCAGAGATATCTATGAGCAGTACTTC.

The gene calls are TRBV3-1 and TRBJ2-5, with 9 bases lining up with TRBD2. Germline CDR1 is LGHDT and CDR2 is YNNKEL (reference sequence). CDR3 length: 17 residues. The V gene end was trimmed by 1 base and the J gene end by 7 bases; junction bases not matched to a gene: 13. The CDR3, as DNA: TGTGCCAGCAGCCAAGGGGTTAGCGGGGGCCCCAAAGGGACCCAGTACTTC. The encoded protein is CASSQGVSGGPKGTQYF.

This clonotype was detected ten times or more. The CDR3 reads CASSLEGAMNTEAFF. Written as DNA, the CDR3 is TGTGCCAGCAGCTTGGAAGGGGCAATGAACACTGAAGCTTTCTTT. The rearrangement links TRBV7-9 to TRBJ1-1; possibly TRBD1 for D (5 bases). V shed 3 bases and J shed 0 bases, with 11 bases lying between them. Germline CDR1 SEHNR, CDR2 FQNEAQ (reference sequence). This CDR3 is built from 15 residues.

This clonotype was seen a single time. One end of the junction is discordant with germline, which a read error may explain. This chain's CDR3 is CASSLGTSEPRQLFF. The CDR3 DNA sequence: TGCGCCAGCAGTTTGGGGACTAGTGAACCCCGGCAGCTGTTTTTT. The chain joins TRBV2 to TRBJ2-2; 8 nucleotides match TRBD2. The CDR3 has 15 amino acids. CDR1 and CDR2 from the germline V gene are SNHLY and FYNNEI.

At least ten counts were recorded for this clonotype. The V gene is TRBV9, the J gene TRBJ1-1; a possible D gene is TRBD1 (6 bases). V was pared by 3 bases and J by 4 bases, with 13 bases between. Germline values: CDR1 SGDLS, CDR2 YYNGEE. This CDR3 has 14 amino acids. Here the CDR3 reads CASSGAGVFTEAFF. The CDR3, as DNA: TGTGCCAGCAGCGGTGCAGGGGTTTTCACTGAAGCTTTCTTT.

The CDR3 DNA reads as TGTGCCAGCAGTTTCGACCGGCGAGGCACTGAAGCTTTCTTT. Translated: CASSFDRRGTEAFF. The V gene is TRBV7-2, the J gene TRBJ1-1; D gene unclear. Trimming took 6 bases from V and 4 from J, leaving 15 bases between them. Germline V gives CDR1 SGHTA, CDR2 FQGNSA. The CDR3 consists of 14 residues. Together with reference TRBV7-2 and TRBJ1-1, the CDR3 gives the full variable domain: GAGVSQSPSNKVTEKGKDVELRCDPISGHTALYWYRQSLGQGLEFLIYFQGNSAPDKSGLPSDRFSAERTGGSVSTLTIQRTQQEDSAVYLCASSFDRRGTEAFFGQGTRLTVV.

With respect to this clonotype: The junction shows a germline mismatch at one end, possibly a read error. V and J are TRBV19 and TRBJ1-6; tentative D call: TRBD1 (6 bases). This CDR3 comprises 14 residues. CDR1 is LNHDA, CDR2 SQIVND, per germline (reference sequence). CDR3 in amino acids: CASSMTGSKAPHLF. In DNA, the CDR3 is TGTGCCAGTAGTATGACAGGTTCCAAGGCTCCCCACCTCTTT.

The chain has TRBV5-1 and TRBJ1-1; D not certain. V lost 0 bases and J lost 2, with 8 bases in between. Germline CDR1 is SGHRS and CDR2 is YFSETQ. The CDR3 runs to 14 residues. The CDR3 region has the DNA TGCGCCAGCAGCTTGGACCACCATAACACTGAAGCTTTCTTT. Amino acid sequence: CASSLDHHNTEAFF. The full variable domain, its missing parts supplied by reference TRBV5-1 and TRBJ1-1, is KAGVTQTPRYLIKTRGQQVTLSCSPISGHRSVSWYQQTPGQGLQFLFEYFSETQRNKGNFPGRFSGRQFSNSRSEMNVSTLELGDSALYLCASSLDHHNTEAFFGQGTRLTVV.

Turning to this clonotype: A read error may produce the germline difference seen at one junction end. This chain links TRBV7-3 with TRBJ1-6; D might be TRBD1 (5 bases). This CDR3 has 14 residues. Germline V CDR1 and CDR2: SGHTA, FQGTGA. CDR3 nucleotide sequence: TGTGCCAGCAGCGCACGAGGGGAAAATTCCCCCCTCCTCTTT. Translating gives CASSARGENSPLLF.

As concerns this clonotype: No conserved phenylalanine or tryptophan is present at the end of the CDR3, so a read error is the likely explanation. It is unclear where the CDR3 begins or ends on the DNA, so no DNA is shown, and the CDR3 is as TCRdb lists it. The chain joins TRBV2 to TRBJ1-3. The CDR3 extends over 14 residues, inclusive of both ends. CDR1 is SNHLY and CDR2 is FYNNEI in the germline V gene. CDR3: CASTSKPGRSTKFL.

Only one count was recorded for this clonotype. The conserved closing phenylalanine or tryptophan is absent in this CDR3, likely reflecting a read error. No DNA is shown, since the ends of the CDR3 on it are uncertain; the CDR3 is the one TCRdb lists. This chain uses TRBV6-1 with TRBJ1-2; the table's D gene call, TRBD1, was not cross checked with the DNA. The germline gives CDR1 MNHNS, CDR2 SASEGT. The CDR3 has 9 residues if both end residues are counted. The CDR3 reads CASTKQDSP.

This clonotype was seen many times. V gene TRBV2 combines with J gene TRBJ2-1, with 10 bases lining up with TRBD1. This CDR3 has 12 amino acids. The germline V gene encodes CDR1 SNHLY and CDR2 FYNNEI. The J segment lost 7 bases and the V segment lost 11 bases, leaving 5 bases of the junction unmatched. The CDR3 loop is CAGDRGWNEQFF. The CDR3, as DNA: TGTGCCGGGGACAGGGGATGGAATGAGCAGTTCTTC.

This clonotype was counted many times. The chain joins TRBV9 to TRBJ1-1; TRBD1 agrees at 9 bases. The CDR3 has 18 residues. Per germline, CDR1 SGDLS and CDR2 YYNGEE. The V segment lost 0 bases and the J segment 0 bases; nucleotides outside the gene matches: 9. CDR3 DNA: TGTGCCAGCAGCGTAGTGGAGACAGGGGGGCCCTTGAACACTGAAGCTTTCTTT. The encoded protein is CASSVVETGGPLNTEAFF.

This clonotype was detected only once. Germline and junction disagree at one end, which may indicate a read error. This chain joins TRBV9 and TRBJ1-2; D uncertain. CDR3 length: 13 amino acids. The V gene's germline CDR1 is SGDLS and CDR2 YYNGEE. Written as DNA, the CDR3 is TGTGCCAGCAGCTTCCTGTCTGGTGCTGGCTTCACCTTC. Residues: CASSFLSGAGFTF.